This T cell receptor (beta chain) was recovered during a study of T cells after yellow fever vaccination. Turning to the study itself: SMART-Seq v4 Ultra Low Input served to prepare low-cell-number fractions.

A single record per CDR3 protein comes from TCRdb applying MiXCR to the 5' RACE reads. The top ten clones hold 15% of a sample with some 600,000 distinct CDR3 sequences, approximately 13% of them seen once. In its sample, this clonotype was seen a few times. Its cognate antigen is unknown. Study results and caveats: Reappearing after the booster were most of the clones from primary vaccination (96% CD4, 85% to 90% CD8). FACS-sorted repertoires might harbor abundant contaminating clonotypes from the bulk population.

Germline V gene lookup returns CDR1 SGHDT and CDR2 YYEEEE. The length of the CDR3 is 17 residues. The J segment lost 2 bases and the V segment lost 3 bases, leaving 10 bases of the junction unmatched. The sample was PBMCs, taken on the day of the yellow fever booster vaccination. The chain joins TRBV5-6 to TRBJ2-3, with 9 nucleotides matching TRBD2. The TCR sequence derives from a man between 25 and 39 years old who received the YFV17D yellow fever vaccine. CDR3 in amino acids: CASSSFQTSGYTDTQYF. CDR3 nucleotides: TGTGCCAGCAGCTCTTTCCAGACTAGCGGATACACAGATACGCAGTATTTT. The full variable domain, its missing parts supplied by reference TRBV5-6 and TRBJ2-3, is DAGVTQSPTHLIKTRGQQVTLRCSPKSGHDTVSWYQQALGQGPQFIFQYYEEEERQRGNFPDRFSGHQFPNYSSELNVNALLLGDSALYLCASSSFQTSGYTDTQYFGPGTRLTVL.